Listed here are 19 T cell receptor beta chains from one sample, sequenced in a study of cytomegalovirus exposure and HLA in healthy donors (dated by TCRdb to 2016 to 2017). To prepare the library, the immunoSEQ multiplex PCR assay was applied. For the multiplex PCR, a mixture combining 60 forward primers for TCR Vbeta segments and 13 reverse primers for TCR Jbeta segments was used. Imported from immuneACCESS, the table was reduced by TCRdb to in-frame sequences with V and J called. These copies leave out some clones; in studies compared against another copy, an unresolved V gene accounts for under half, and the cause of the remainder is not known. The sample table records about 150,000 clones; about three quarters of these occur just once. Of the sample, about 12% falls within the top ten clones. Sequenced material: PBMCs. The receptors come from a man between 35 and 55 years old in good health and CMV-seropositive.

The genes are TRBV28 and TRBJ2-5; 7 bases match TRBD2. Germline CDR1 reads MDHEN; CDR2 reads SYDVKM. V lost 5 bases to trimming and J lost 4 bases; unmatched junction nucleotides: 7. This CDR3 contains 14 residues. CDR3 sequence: CASSLPSGGETQYF. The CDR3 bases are TGTGCCAGCAGTCTCCCTAGCGGAGGAGAGACCCAGTACTTC.

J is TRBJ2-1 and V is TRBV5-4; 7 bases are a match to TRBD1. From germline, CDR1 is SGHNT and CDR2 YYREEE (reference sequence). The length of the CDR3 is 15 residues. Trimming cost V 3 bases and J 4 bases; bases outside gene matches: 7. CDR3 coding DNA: TGTGCCAGCAGCTCAATGACAGGGTCGTACAATGAGCAGTTCTTC. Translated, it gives CASSSMTGSYNEQFF.

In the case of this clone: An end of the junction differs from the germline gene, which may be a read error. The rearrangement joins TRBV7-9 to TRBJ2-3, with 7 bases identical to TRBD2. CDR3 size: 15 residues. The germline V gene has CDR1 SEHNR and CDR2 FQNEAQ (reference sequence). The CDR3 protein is CASSLHGLGTDTQYF. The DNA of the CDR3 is TGTGCCAGCAGCTTACACGGACTAGGCACTGATACGCAGTATTTT.

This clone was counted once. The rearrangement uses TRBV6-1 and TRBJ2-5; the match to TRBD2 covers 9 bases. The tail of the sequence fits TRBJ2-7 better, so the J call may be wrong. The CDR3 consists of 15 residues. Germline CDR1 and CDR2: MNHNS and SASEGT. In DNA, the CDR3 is TGTGCCAGCAGTGAAGAACTAGCGGGTCGCTACGAGCAGTACTTC. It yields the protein CASSEELAGRYEQYF.

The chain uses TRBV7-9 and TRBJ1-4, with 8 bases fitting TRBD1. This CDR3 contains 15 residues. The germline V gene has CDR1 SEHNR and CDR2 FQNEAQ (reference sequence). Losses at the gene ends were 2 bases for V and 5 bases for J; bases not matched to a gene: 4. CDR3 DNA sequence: TGTGCCAGCAGCTTACAGACAGGGGTCAATGAAAAACTGTTTTTT. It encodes CASSLQTGVNEKLFF.

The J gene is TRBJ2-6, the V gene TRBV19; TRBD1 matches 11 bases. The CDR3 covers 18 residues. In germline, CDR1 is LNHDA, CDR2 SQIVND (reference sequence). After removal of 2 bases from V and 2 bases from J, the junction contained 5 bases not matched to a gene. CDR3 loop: CASSISGQGAAGANVLTF. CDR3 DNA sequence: TGTGCCAGTAGTATAAGCGGACAGGGGGCCGCTGGGGCCAACGTCCTGACTTTC.

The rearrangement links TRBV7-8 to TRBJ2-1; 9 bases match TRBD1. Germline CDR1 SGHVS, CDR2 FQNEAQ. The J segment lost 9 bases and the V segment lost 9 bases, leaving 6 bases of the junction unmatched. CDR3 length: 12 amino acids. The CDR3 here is CASRDRVGEQFF. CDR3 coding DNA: TGTGCCAGTCGGGACAGGGTCGGTGAGCAGTTCTTC. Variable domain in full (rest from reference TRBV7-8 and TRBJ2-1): GAGVSQSPRYKVAKRGQDVALRCDPISGHVSLFWYQQALGQGPEFLTYFQNEAQLDKSGLPSDRFFAERPEGSVSTLKIQRTQQEDSAVYLCASRDRVGEQFFGPGTRLTVL.

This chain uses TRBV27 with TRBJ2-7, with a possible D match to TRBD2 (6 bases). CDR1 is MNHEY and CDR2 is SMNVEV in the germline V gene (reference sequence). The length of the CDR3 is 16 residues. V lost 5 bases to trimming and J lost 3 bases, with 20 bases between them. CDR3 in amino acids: CASSGGPGGLSYEQYF. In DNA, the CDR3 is TGTGCCAGCAGTGGCGGTCCGGGCGGACTAAGCTACGAGCAGTACTTC.

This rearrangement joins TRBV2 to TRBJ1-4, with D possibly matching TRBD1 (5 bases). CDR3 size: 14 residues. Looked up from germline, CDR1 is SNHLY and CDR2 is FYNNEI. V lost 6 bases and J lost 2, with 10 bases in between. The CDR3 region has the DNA TGTGCCAGCAGGGCAGGGTTGACTAATGAAAAACTGTTTTTT. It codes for CASRAGLTNEKLFF.

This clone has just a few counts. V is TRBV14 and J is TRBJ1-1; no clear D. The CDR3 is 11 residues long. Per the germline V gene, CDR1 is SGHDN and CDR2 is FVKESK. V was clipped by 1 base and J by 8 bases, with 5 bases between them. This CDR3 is CASSQVGEAFF. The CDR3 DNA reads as TGTGCCAGCAGCCAAGTCGGGGAAGCTTTCTTT.

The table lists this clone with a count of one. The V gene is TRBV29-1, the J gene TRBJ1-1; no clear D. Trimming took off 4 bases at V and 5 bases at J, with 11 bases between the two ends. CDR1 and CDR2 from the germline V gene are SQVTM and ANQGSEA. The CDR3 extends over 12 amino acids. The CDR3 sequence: CSVGESLTEAFF. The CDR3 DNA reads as TGCAGCGTTGGGGAGAGTTTGACTGAAGCTTTCTTT.

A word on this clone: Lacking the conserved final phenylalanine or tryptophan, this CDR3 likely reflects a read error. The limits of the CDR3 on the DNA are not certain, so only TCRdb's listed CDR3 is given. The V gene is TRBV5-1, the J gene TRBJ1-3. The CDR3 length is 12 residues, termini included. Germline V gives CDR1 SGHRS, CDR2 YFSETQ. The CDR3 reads CASSLDGGVLVY.

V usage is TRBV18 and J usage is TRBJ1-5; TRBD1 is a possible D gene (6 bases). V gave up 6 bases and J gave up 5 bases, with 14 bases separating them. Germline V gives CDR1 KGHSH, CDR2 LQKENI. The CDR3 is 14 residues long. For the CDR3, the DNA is TGTGCCAGCTCCTCGCTGGGGGCTCATCAGCCCCAGCATTTT. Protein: CASSSLGAHQPQHF.

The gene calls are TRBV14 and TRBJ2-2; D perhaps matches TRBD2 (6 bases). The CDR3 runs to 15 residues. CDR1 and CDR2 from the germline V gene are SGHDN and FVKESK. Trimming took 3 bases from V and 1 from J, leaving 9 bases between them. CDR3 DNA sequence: TGTGCCAGCAGCCATCTTAGCGGGAACACCGGGGAGCTGTTTTTT. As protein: CASSHLSGNTGELFF.

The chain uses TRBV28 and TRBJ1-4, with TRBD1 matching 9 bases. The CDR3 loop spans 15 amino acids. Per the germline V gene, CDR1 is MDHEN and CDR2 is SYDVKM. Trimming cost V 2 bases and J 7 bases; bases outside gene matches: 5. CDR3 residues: CASSLPTGGGEKLFF. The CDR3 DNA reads TGTGCCAGCAGTTTACCGACAGGGGGGGGTGAAAAACTGTTTTTT.

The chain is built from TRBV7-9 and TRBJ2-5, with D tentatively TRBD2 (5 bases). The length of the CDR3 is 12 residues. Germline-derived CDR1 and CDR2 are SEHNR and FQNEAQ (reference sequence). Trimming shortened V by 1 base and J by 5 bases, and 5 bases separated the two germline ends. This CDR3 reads CASSLVAETQYF. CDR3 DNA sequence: TGTGCCAGCAGCTTAGTAGCGGAGACCCAGTACTTC. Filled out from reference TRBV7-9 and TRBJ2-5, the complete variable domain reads DTGVSQNPRHKITKRGQNVTFRCDPISEHNRLYWYRQTLGQGPEFLTYFQNEAQLEKSRLLSDRFSAERPKGSFSTLEIQRTEQGDSAMYLCASSLVAETQYFGPGTRLLVL.

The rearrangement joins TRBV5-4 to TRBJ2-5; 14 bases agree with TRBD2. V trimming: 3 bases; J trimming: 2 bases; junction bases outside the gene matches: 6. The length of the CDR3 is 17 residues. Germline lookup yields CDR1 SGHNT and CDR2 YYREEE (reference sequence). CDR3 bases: TGTGCCAGCAGCTCGGGACTAGCGGGAGTCTGGCAAGAGACCCAGTACTTC. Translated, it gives CASSSGLAGVWQETQYF.

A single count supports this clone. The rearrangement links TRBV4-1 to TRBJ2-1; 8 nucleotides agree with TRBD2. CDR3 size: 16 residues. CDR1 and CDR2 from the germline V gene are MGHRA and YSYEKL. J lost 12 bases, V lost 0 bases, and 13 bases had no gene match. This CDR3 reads CASSQESAGGPSGQFF. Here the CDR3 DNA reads TGCGCCAGCAGCCAAGAGTCGGCGGGAGGCCCTTCGGGGCAGTTCTTC.

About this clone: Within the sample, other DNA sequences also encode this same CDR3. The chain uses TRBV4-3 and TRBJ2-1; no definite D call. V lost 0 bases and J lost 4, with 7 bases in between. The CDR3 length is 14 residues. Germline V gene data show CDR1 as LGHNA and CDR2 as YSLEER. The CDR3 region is CASSQEVAYNEQFF. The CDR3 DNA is TGCGCCAGCAGCCAAGAGGTTGCGTACAATGAGCAGTTCTTC.